The rows below give T cell receptor beta chains drawn from one sample of a study of identical twins. TCRdb processed the 5' RACE reads anew with MiXCR; each CDR3 protein has one entry. The profile shows under 900,000 distinct CDR3 sequences, 10% to 15% of them singletons. These same data were also listed under a study on yellow fever vaccine responses in identical twins.

The sequenced material came from PBMCs. These receptors all come from a woman aged 18-29 years in good health. The CDR3 runs from the conserved cysteine through the conserved F or W. A D gene is named only where the DNA matches it firmly. Size is stated for part of the rows, as once, few or many counts, or as a class when the clone is expanded.

TRBV5-1	.	TRBJ1-1	.	TGCGCCAGCAGCTTGGCCCAGGGGCAGGGGAGCACTGAAGCTTTCTTT	CASSLAQGQGSTEAFF
TRBV4-1	.	TRBJ2-2	few	TGCGCCAGCAGCCAAGACCCACCTCGGGACGAAAGGGCCGGGGAGCTGTTTTTT	CASSQDPPRDERAGELFF
TRBV7-9	.	TRBJ2-1	few	TGTGCCAGCAGCCCAGGACGGACCCCACTCCCCTACAATGAGCAGTTCTTC	CASSPGRTPLPYNEQFF
TRBV7-7	.	TRBJ2-5	.	TGTGCCAGCAGCGAACGGGACGGCCAAGAGACCCAGTACTTC	CASSERDGQETQYF
TRBV24-1	.	TRBJ2-7	.	TGTGCCACCAGTGATCAGGGTAGTGGGGCCTACGAGCAGTACTTC	CATSDQGSGAYEQYF
TRBV5-1	.	TRBJ2-1	many	TGCGCCAGCAGCGGTGGGCTAACCTCCTACAATGAGCAGTTCTTC	CASSGGLTSYNEQFF
TRBV4-2	.	TRBJ1-5	.	TGTGCCAGCAGCCAAGATCGAACGAGAAATCAGCCCCAGCATTTT	CASSQDRTRNQPQHF
TRBV4-1	.	TRBJ1-2	few	TGCGCCAGCAGCCGGGAGGACAGACAAAACTATGGCTACACCTTC	CASSREDRQNYGYTF
TRBV10-3	TRBD1	TRBJ2-1	.	TGTGCCTCACAGGGACAGCCCGACAATGAGCAGTTCTTC	CASQGQPDNEQFF
TRBV29-1	TRBD2	TRBJ2-3	few	TGCAGCGTTGATCCGGGACTAAGCACAGATACGCAGTATTTT	CSVDPGLSTDTQYF
TRBV10-3	.	TRBJ2-1	few	TGTGCCATCAGTGATTATGATGAGCAGTTCTTC	CAISDYDEQFF
TRBV3-1	TRBD2	TRBJ2-1	few	TGTGCCAGCAGCCAAGATCGAATAGCGGGGGGGCCGATTGAGCAGTTCTTC	CASSQDRIAGGPIEQFF
TRBV11-2	TRBD1	TRBJ2-2	few	TGTGCCAGCAGCTTTACCCCCACAGGGGTCGGGACCGGGGAGCTGTTTTTT	CASSFTPTGVGTGELFF
TRBV10-2	TRBD1	TRBJ1-6	few	TGCGCCAGCAGTCGGGGGGACAGCTCCTATAATTCACCCCTCCACTTT	CASSRGDSSYNSPLHF
TRBV28	TRBD1	TRBJ2-7	few	TGTGCCAGCAGAAGACCCGGAACAGGGGGAAAAGAGCAGTACTTC	CASRRPGTGGKEQYF
TRBV20-1	.	TRBJ2-1	few	TGCAGTGCTAGCTACCTATGGGGGGCTAGCTCCTACAATGAGCAGTTCTTC	CSASYLWGASSYNEQFF
TRBV7-2	.	TRBJ2-5	few	TGTGCCAGCGGAGTACTAGAGACCCAGTACTTC	CASGVLETQYF
TRBV14	.	TRBJ2-1	few	TGTGCCAGCAGCCAAGGAGATAGGGTGAGGTACAATGAGCAGTTCTTC	CASSQGDRVRYNEQFF
TRBV5-1	.	TRBJ1-1	many	TGCGCCAGCAGCTTGCCCAGGGATGGTGAAGCTTTCTTT	CASSLPRDGEAFF
TRBV12-3/TRBV12-4	TRBD2	TRBJ2-1	few	TGTGCCAGCAGTTTAAGTCGACTAGCGGGACTCAATGAGCAGTTCTTC	CASSLSRLAGLNEQFF
TRBV2	.	TRBJ2-2	.	TGTGCCAGCAGTGATATAGTGAACACCGGGGAGCTGTTTTTT	CASSDIVNTGELFF
TRBV7-2	TRBD2	TRBJ2-3	few	TGTGCCAGCAGCTCACAGGGTAGCGGGAGGGGCACAGATACGCAGTATTTT	CASSSQGSGRGTDTQYF
TRBV20-1	.	TRBJ2-5	few	TGCAGTGTCCCAGGGGAGGGGGCTTGGCAAGAGACCCAGTACTTC	CSVPGEGAWQETQYF
TRBV3-1	.	TRBJ2-1	few	TGTGCCAGCAGCCAAGGTCCTAGCGTAAGCTCCTACAATGAGCAGTTCTTC	CASSQGPSVSSYNEQFF
TRBV29-1	.	TRBJ1-1	many	TGCAGCGTGCGTATGAACACTGAAGCTTTCTTT	CSVRMNTEAFF
TRBV6-1	.	TRBJ2-2	many	TGTGCCAGCAGTGAAACGGGGTACACCGGGGAGCTGTTTTTT	CASSETGYTGELFF
TRBV6-1	.	TRBJ2-2	many	TGTGCCAGCAGGTCTGGAGGGGCGGACACCGGGGAGCTGTTTTTT	CASRSGGADTGELFF
TRBV29-1	.	TRBJ2-7	few	TGCAGCGTCGACGGCCCAGGACCCTACGAGCAGTACTTC	CSVDGPGPYEQYF
TRBV28	TRBD2	TRBJ2-1	few	TGTGCCAGCAGGTCAACCTTTAGCGGGAGTAGGTACAATGAGCAGTTCTTC	CASRSTFSGSRYNEQFF
TRBV12-3/TRBV12-4	.	TRBJ2-3	once	TGTGCCAGCAGTTCGGAGGGGCTTTCCACAGATACGCAGTATTTT	CASSSEGLSTDTQYF
TRBV6-1	TRBD2	TRBJ2-1	.	TGTGCCAGCACCCGGGAGGCTATCTACAATGAGCAGTTCTTC	CASTREAIYNEQFF
TRBV6-5	TRBD2	TRBJ2-2	.	TGTGCCAGCAGTTACTTCGCGACTAGCGGGACCGGGGAGCTGTTTTTT	CASSYFATSGTGELFF
TRBV28	.	TRBJ2-7	.	TGTGCCAGCAGTCCCGGGACATCCGGCGAGCAGTACTTC	CASSPGTSGEQYF
TRBV7-9	.	TRBJ2-2	.	TGTGCCAGCAGCTTAGTGACAGGTCACACCGGGGAGCTGTTTTTT	CASSLVTGHTGELFF
TRBV7-9	.	TRBJ1-2	.	TGTGCCAGCAGCCCGGGCCAGCCCGGAGGTCTTGAGGGCTACACCTTC	CASSPGQPGGLEGYTF
TRBV29-1	TRBD1	TRBJ2-1	.	TGCAGCGTCAAACTGGACAGGGATGGTGAGCAGTTCTTC	CSVKLDRDGEQFF
TRBV14	.	TRBJ1-1	.	TGTGCCAGCAGCCAAGAAGTTCCCAGCGGCGAGGCTTTCTTT	CASSQEVPSGEAFF
TRBV20-1	TRBD2	TRBJ2-3	.	TGCAGTGCTACCCGGACTAGCCCGAGCACAGATACGCAGTATTTT	CSATRTSPSTDTQYF
TRBV5-1	.	TRBJ2-1	few	TGCGCCAGCAGCTTGTGGGGAACTAGCAACAATGAGCAGTTCTTC	CASSLWGTSNNEQFF
TRBV7-2	.	TRBJ1-3	.	TGTGCCAGCAGCGACCCCGGGACGGATCGAAACACCATATATTTT	CASSDPGTDRNTIYF
TRBV29-1	TRBD2	TRBJ2-7	.	TGCAGCGTTGCCCCTTCTAGCGGAGCGGGGGAGCAGTACTTC	CSVAPSSGAGEQYF
TRBV7-9	.	TRBJ2-1	few	TGTGCCAGCAGAACATTAGCAAATGAGCAGTTCTTC	CASRTLANEQFF
TRBV13	.	TRBJ2-3	few	TGTGCCAGCACCCAGGGCCGAAGAGATACGCAGTATTTT	CASTQGRRDTQYF
TRBV4-1	.	TRBJ1-1	few	TGCGCCAGCAGCTCACAGGGAAATTGGAACACTGAAGCTTTCTTT	CASSSQGNWNTEAFF
TRBV18	.	TRBJ1-2	once	TGTGCCAGCTCACCAACACAGGGAGTCTATGGCTACACCTTC	CASSPTQGVYGYTF
TRBV5-1	.	TRBJ2-4	.	TGCGCCAGCAGCTTGGCTCCCGGTACGACGGTCACCAAAAACATTCAGTACTTC	CASSLAPGTTVTKNIQYF
TRBV4-1	.	TRBJ2-1	.	TGCGCCAGCAGCCAAGGGTCACCTTACAATGAGCAGTTCTTC	CASSQGSPYNEQFF
TRBV5-1	TRBD1	TRBJ2-6	few	TGCGCCAGCAGACCTCAACAGGGGGCTGGGGCCAACGTCCTGACTTTC	CASRPQQGAGANVLTF
TRBV2	TRBD2	TRBJ2-7	.	TGTGCCGGGAAGTTACTAGCGGGAGACCAATACGAGCAGTACTTC	CAGKLLAGDQYEQYF
TRBV7-2	TRBD1	TRBJ2-7	few	TGTGCCAGCAGCTTAGTCAGGACAGGGGTATACGAGCAGTACTTC	CASSLVRTGVYEQYF
TRBV10-2	TRBD1	TRBJ2-2	few	TGCGCCAGCAGGACAGGGTGGAACACCGGGGAGCTGTTTTTT	CASRTGWNTGELFF
TRBV6-5	TRBD2	TRBJ2-3	.	TGTGCCAGCAGTTACAGTCGGACTAGTAGAGATACGCAGTATTTT	CASSYSRTSRDTQYF
TRBV3-1	.	TRBJ2-2	many	TGTGCCAGCAGTTCGGAACTACAGGGTATCGACACCGGGGAGCTGTTTTTT	CASSSELQGIDTGELFF
TRBV5-5	.	TRBJ1-5	few	TGTGCCAGCAGCTTCGAGGGAGTCGGCACAGATACGCAGCATTTT	CASSFEGVGTDTQHF
TRBV5-1	TRBD2	TRBJ2-5	.	TGCGCCAGCAGCTGGAGGACTAGCGGGAGGGAAGAGACCCAGTACTTC	CASSWRTSGREETQYF
TRBV12-3/TRBV12-4	TRBD2	TRBJ2-7	many	TGTGCCAGCAAGACTAGCGGTAACTACGAGCAGTACTTC	CASKTSGNYEQYF
TRBV6-4	.	TRBJ2-2	few	TGTGCCAGCAGTGACAGATACACCGGGGAGCTGTTTTTT	CASSDRYTGELFF
TRBV12-3/TRBV12-4	.	TRBJ2-1	.	TGTGCCAGCAGTTTAGGGCTAGTTGTGAATGAGCAGTTCTTC	CASSLGLVVNEQFF
TRBV7-9	TRBD2	TRBJ2-3	.	TGTGCCAGCAGCCAACGGACTGCCGGGGGGGGAGATACGCAGTATTTT	CASSQRTAGGGDTQYF
TRBV20-1	TRBD2	TRBJ2-1	few	TGCAGTGCCAAGACGGGGGGGGCTCCCAATGAGCAGTTCTTC	CSAKTGGAPNEQFF